These 15 T cell receptor beta chains came from one sample sequenced in a study of graft-versus-host responses after intestinal transplantation. Their antigen targets remain unknown. Produced via immunoSEQ multiplex PCR; TCRdb's table is partial and in-frame only. The data show 70,000 to 75,000 clones, roughly nine tenths seen once. The source material was unstimulated CD8+ T cells sorted from spleen or lymph node cells, sampled before intestinal transplant. These receptors originate from a human donor who received an intestinal transplant.

This clone was picked up one time. The V and J genes are TRBV27 and TRBJ2-6; TRBD2 is a possible D gene (6 bases). The CDR3 has 15 amino acids. CDR1 MNHEY and CDR2 SMNVEV come from the germline V gene (reference sequence). The V end lost 2 bases, the J end lost 2 bases, and 7 bases lay between the germline ends. The CDR3 DNA follows: TGTGCCAGCAGTTTAGGGGAGGCTGGGGCCAACGTCCTGACTTTC. Encoded protein: CASSLGEAGANVLTF.

The chain joins TRBV5-5 to TRBJ2-7; 7 nucleotides align to TRBD1. V dropped 4 bases and J dropped 2; count of bases not matched to a gene: 6. The CDR3 spans 14 residues. CDR1 SGHKS and CDR2 YYEKEE come from the germline V gene (reference sequence). In DNA, the CDR3 is TGTGCCAGCAGCCCATGGGGACAGCCCTACGAGCAGTACTTC. This codes for CASSPWGQPYEQYF.

The CDR3 DNA follows: TGCGCCAGCAGCCTGATCTTCCAGGGTTGGGGTGAGACCCAGTACTTC. Residues: CASSLIFQGWGETQYF. The chain carries TRBV5-1 and TRBJ2-5; D possibly corresponds to TRBD1 (5 bases). The V end lost 4 bases, the J end lost 5 bases, and 21 bases lay between the germline ends. The CDR3 runs to 16 residues. The V gene's germline CDR1 is SGHRS and CDR2 YFSETQ.

The gene calls are TRBV11-2 and TRBJ1-2; tentatively, D is TRBD1 (5 bases). Trimming took 5 bases from V and 3 from J, leaving 16 bases between them. CDR1 SGHAT and CDR2 FQNNGV come from the germline V gene. The CDR3 is made up of 15 amino acids. The CDR3: CASSMTARGDYGYTF. The CDR3 DNA sequence: TGTGCCAGCAGCATGACAGCAAGAGGCGACTATGGCTACACCTTC.

V is TRBV27 and J is TRBJ2-1; the D gene is possibly TRBD1 (6 bases). The CDR3 totals 15 residues. Germline loops: CDR1 MNHEY, CDR2 SMNVEV (reference sequence). V lost 1 base, J lost 2 bases, and 9 bases lay in between. CDR3 protein: CASSLLGTPYNEQFF. For the CDR3, the DNA is TGTGCCAGCAGTTTATTAGGGACACCCTACAATGAGCAGTTCTTC.

This CDR3 is CASSFNRWEVETQYF. CDR3 in DNA: TGTGCCAGCAGCTTTAATCGGTGGGAGGTGGAGACCCAGTACTTC. The J gene is TRBJ2-5, the V gene TRBV7-9, with D tentatively TRBD2 (6 bases). Trimming took off 3 bases at V and 5 bases at J, with 16 bases between the two ends. Per germline, CDR1 SEHNR and CDR2 FQNEAQ (reference sequence). This CDR3 has 15 amino acids.

The chain links TRBV7-6 to TRBJ1-1; tentatively, D is TRBD1 (6 bases). The CDR3 is 14 residues long. Looked up from germline, CDR1 is SGHVS and CDR2 is FNYEAQ. Trimming cost V 2 bases and J 6 bases, with 13 bases left between them. CDR3 in amino acids: CASSLWQGKAEAFF. The CDR3 DNA reads TGTGCCAGCAGCTTATGGCAGGGGAAAGCTGAAGCTTTCTTT.

J is TRBJ1-1 and V is TRBV7-6; 10 bases fit TRBD1. The CDR3 spans 14 residues. V gave up 4 bases and J gave up 2 bases; unmatched junction bases: 1. From germline, CDR1 is SGHVS and CDR2 FNYEAQ. This chain's CDR3 is CASSWTGGNTEAFF. CDR3 coding DNA: TGTGCCAGCAGCTGGACAGGGGGAAACACTGAAGCTTTCTTT.

This clone is a singleton in its sample. The chain is built from TRBV25-1 and TRBJ1-2, with D tentatively TRBD1 (5 bases). This CDR3 is built from 15 residues. The germline V and J ends were trimmed by 3 bases and 3 bases, with 14 bases remaining between them. The germline gives CDR1 MGHDK, CDR2 SYGVNS. The CDR3 DNA is TGTGCCAGCAGTGACCCCGGGGGGACGTACTATGGCTACACCTTC. Translated, it gives CASSDPGGTYYGYTF.

V is TRBV7-8 and J is TRBJ2-7; 7 nucleotides agree with TRBD2. V shed 1 base and J 3 bases; nucleotides not matched to a gene: 15. The CDR3 extends over 18 amino acids. Germline V gives CDR1 SGHVS, CDR2 FQNEAQ. As DNA, the CDR3 is TGTGCCAGCAGCTTAGGGGGTGGGGCGGGGGAGCTCCTCTACGAGCAGTACTTC. Translating gives CASSLGGGAGELLYEQYF.

Worth noting for this clone: The junction does not match germline at one end; this may be a read error. The same CDR3 also results from other DNA sequences found in this sample. CDR3 sequence reads: CASSWTGTGDEKLFF. DNA for the CDR3: TGTGCCAGTAGCTGGACCGGGACAGGGGATGAAAAACTGTTTTTT. J is TRBJ1-4 and V is TRBV13, with TRBD1 matching over 10 bases. Germline CDR1 PRHDT, CDR2 FYEKMQ (reference sequence). The CDR3 extends over 15 amino acids. The full variable domain, its missing parts supplied by reference TRBV13 and TRBJ1-4, is AAGVIQSPRHLIKEKRETATLKCYPIPRHDTVYWYQQGPGQDPQFLISFYEKMQSDKGSIPDRFSAQQFSDYHSELNMSSLELGDSALYFCASSWTGTGDEKLFFGSGTQLSVL.

Written as DNA, the CDR3 is TGTGCCAGCGCGGTGTCCTACGAGCAGTACTTC. This translates into CASAVSYEQYF. This chain connects TRBV2 to TRBJ2-7; unclear D gene. The CDR3 spans 11 residues. Germline-derived CDR1 and CDR2 are SNHLY and FYNNEI. V gave up 8 bases and J gave up 1 base, with 6 bases separating them.

This sequence joins TRBV28 and TRBJ1-1; D gene uncertain. Germline-derived CDR1 and CDR2 are MDHEN and SYDVKM. Trimming removed 2 bases from V and 3 bases from J, with 13 bases in between. The CDR3 loop spans 15 amino acids. The CDR3 here is CASSLNVLGDTEAFF. The CDR3 nucleotides are TGTGCCAGCAGTTTAAATGTTTTGGGAGACACTGAAGCTTTCTTT. Together with reference TRBV28 and TRBJ1-1, the CDR3 gives the full variable domain: DVKVTQSSRYLVKRTGEKVFLECVQDMDHENMFWYRQDPGLGLRLIYFSYDVKMKEKGDIPEGYSVSREKKERFSLILESASTNQTSMYLCASSLNVLGDTEAFFGQGTRLTVV.

CDR3 DNA sequence: TGTGCCTGGGGTAGGGCGGGATGGGACGAGCAGTACTTC. Encoded protein: CAWGRAGWDEQYF. The chain joins TRBV30 to TRBJ2-7; maybe TRBD2 (6 bases). Between the trimmed V and J ends, which lost 5 bases and 5 bases, there was a span of 16 bases. This CDR3 region has 13 residues. Looked up from germline, CDR1 is GTSNPN and CDR2 is SVGIG (reference sequence).

The chain is built from TRBV6-5 and TRBJ2-7; D perhaps matches TRBD1 (6 bases). Germline assignment: CDR1 MNHEY and CDR2 SVGAGI. This CDR3 region has 14 residues. Trimming took 4 bases from V and 5 from J, leaving 15 bases between them. For the CDR3, the DNA is TGTGCCAGCAGTTCCGCAGGGGCCGGCCACGAGCAGTACTTC. It yields the protein CASSSAGAGHEQYF.